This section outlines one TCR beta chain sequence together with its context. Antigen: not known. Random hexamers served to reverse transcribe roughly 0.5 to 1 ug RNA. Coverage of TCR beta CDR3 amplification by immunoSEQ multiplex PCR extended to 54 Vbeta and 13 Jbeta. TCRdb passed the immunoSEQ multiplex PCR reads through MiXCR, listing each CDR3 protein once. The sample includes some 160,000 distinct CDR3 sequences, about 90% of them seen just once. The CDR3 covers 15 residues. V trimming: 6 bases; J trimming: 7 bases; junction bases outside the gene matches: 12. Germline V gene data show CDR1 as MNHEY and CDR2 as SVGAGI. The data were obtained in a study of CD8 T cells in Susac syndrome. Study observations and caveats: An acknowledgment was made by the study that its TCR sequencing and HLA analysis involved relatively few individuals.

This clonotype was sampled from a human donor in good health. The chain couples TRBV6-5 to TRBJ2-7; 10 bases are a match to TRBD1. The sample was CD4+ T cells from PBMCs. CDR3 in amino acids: CASRLSGTGAWEQYF. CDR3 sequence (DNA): TGTGCCAGCAGGCTGTCCGGGACAGGGGCATGGGAGCAGTACTTC.